The 5 T cell receptor beta chains listed next were all sequenced from one sample in a study of post-analysis software for immune sequencing data. For these receptors, no antigen is known. Unique molecular identifiers featured in each of the TCR beta cDNA libraries. MiXCR, applied by TCRdb to the PCR reads, yields one record per CDR3 protein. The sample carries around 770,000 distinct CDR3 sequences, 46% recorded once. General study results and limits: Controls showed lower frequencies than patients for roughly 5 TRBV segments, and TRBV5-6, TRBV5-1 and TRBV20-1 were among these.

Material for sequencing was blood. The receptors come from a girl between 10 and 17 years old with multiple sclerosis.

The chain is built from TRBV7-2 and TRBJ2-4, with 11 bases matching TRBD2. V lost 10 bases and J lost 7; bases outside the gene matches: 6. There are 13 residues in the CDR3. The V gene's germline CDR1 is SGHTA and CDR2 FQGNSA. CDR3 sequence (DNA): TGTGCCACCACTAGCGGGAGCGGGAACATTCAGTACTTC. Residues: CATTSGSGNIQYF.

The chain recombines TRBV7-2 with TRBJ1-1; a possible D gene is TRBD1 (5 bases). V dropped 1 base and J dropped 2 bases, with 11 bases sitting between them. CDR1 and CDR2 from the germline V gene are SGHTA and FQGNSA. The CDR3 runs to 15 residues. The CDR3 nucleotides are TGTGCCAGCAGCTTAGTAACAGGCCAAAACACTGAAGCTTTCTTT. This codes for CASSLVTGQNTEAFF.

The chain recombines TRBV9 with TRBJ2-3, with 13 bases identical to TRBD2. CDR3 length: 16 amino acids. V was clipped by 4 bases and J by 4 bases; unmatched bases: 6. In germline, CDR1 is SGDLS, CDR2 YYNGEE. The CDR3 loop is CASSNRLAGGPDTQYF. The CDR3 DNA reads as TGTGCCAGCAGCAACCGACTAGCGGGAGGTCCAGATACGCAGTATTTT. Full variable domain (missing parts from reference TRBV9 and TRBJ2-3): DSGVTQTPKHLITATGQRVTLRCSPRSGDLSVYWYQQSLDQGLQFLIQYYNGEERAKGNILERFSAQQFPDLHSELNLSSLELGDSALYFCASSNRLAGGPDTQYFGPGTRLTVL.

The chain links TRBV3-1 to TRBJ2-1; 7 bases fit TRBD2. The CDR3 covers 16 residues. Germline assignment: CDR1 LGHDT and CDR2 YNNKEL (reference sequence). The trim removed 0 bases at V and 8 bases at J, leaving 10 bases unmatched. CDR3 amino acids: CASSQEGQGGLYEQFF. In DNA, the CDR3 is TGTGCCAGCAGCCAAGAAGGTCAGGGAGGGTTGTATGAGCAGTTCTTC.

V is TRBV4-3 and J is TRBJ2-3; TRBD1 is a possible D gene (5 bases). The CDR3 totals 17 residues. Trimming stripped 0 bases from V and 2 bases from J, with 15 bases between. Germline lookup yields CDR1 LGHNA and CDR2 YSLEER. CDR3 nucleotides: TGCGCCAGCAGCCAAGATGTGGGCACGGACAACACAGATACGCAGTATTTT. It is translated as CASSQDVGTDNTDTQYF.